This TCR beta chain stems from a study of shared T cell receptors in the human thymus. Trimming removed 3 bases from V and 1 base from J; junction bases left unmatched: 28. CDR3 length equals 24 residues. Assay used: immunoSEQ multiplex PCR; TCRdb lists only in-frame clones, some missing. The sample lists some 640,000 clones; more than 75% were seen once. These sequences were also reported in another study, on human thymus T cells. That paper states: Donors were healthy Finnish babies undergoing corrective operations for congenital heart defects. Thymus tissue for the work was resected from patients undergoing corrective heart surgery. Thymic repertoires from unrelated individuals overlapped highly, related research reported.

The sequence derives from a boy less than two years old with a congenital heart defect. The chain joins TRBV7-1 to TRBJ2-1; 9 bases fit TRBD2. TRBV7-1 is designated an ORF whose function remains uncertain. The sequenced sample was thymocytes. The CDR3 DNA sequence: TGTGCCAGCAGCTCCACCGAACCGCGAAGGGGGTCTCGAGCGGGAGGAATTTCCTACAATGAGCAGTTCTTC. It specifies CASSSTEPRRGSRAGGISYNEQFF.